The sequence of this T cell receptor (beta chain) was determined in a study of cytomegalovirus exposure and HLA in healthy donors. Whole-study results and caveats: Several of the most significant clusters were apparently associated with common viral pathogens in a later analysis. The likely explanation for a cluster of highly shared sequence variants was sequencing artifact. Highest at DRB1 and lowest at HLA-C, TCR association rates differed among HLA loci in a later analysis.

This PCR relied on a set of 60 Vbeta primers and 13 Jbeta primers. Only in-frame clones appear in the TCRdb table, and some are missing; sequencing was by immunoSEQ multiplex PCR. The data contain roughly 120,000 clones, around 80% of them singletons. CDR1 SGHVS and CDR2 FQNEAQ come from the germline V gene. Trimming took 2 bases from V and 6 from J, leaving 11 bases between them. This CDR3 comprises 15 residues. With regard to this clone: Its cognate antigen is unknown.

This chain uses TRBV7-8 with TRBJ1-6, with D unresolved. The clonotype comes from a man aged 45-60 years in good health and CMV-seronegative. Sequenced material: PBMCs. CDR3 amino acids: CASSLLGERNSPLHF. The CDR3 DNA follows: TGTGCCAGCAGCTTACTCGGGGAGCGTAATTCACCCCTCCACTTT.